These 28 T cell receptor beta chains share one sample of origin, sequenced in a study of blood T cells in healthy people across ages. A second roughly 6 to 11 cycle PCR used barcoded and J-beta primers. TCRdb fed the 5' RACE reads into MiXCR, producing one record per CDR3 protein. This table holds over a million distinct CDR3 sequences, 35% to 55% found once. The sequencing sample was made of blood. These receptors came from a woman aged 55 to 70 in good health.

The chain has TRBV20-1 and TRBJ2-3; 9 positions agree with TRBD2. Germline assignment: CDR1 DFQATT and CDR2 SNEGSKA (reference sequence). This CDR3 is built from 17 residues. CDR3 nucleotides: TGCATCCCTACCCGAGGCCCCCGGACTAGCGGCACAGATACGCAGTATTTT. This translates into CIPTRGPRTSGTDTQYF.

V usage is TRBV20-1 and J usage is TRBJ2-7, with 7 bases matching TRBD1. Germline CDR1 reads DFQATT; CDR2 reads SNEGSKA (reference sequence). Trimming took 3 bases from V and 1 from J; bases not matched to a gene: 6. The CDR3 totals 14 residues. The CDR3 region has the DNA TGCAGTGCTAGTGACAGGGTGATTTCCTACGAGCAGTACTTC. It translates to CSASDRVISYEQYF.

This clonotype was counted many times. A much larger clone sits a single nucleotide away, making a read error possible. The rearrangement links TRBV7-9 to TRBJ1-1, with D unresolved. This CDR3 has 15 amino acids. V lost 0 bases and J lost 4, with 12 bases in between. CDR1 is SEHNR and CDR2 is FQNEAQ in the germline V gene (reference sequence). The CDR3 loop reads CASSLAVGVGTEAFF. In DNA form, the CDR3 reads TGTGCCAGCAGCTTAGCGGTGGGAGTGGGCACTGAAGCTTTCTTT.

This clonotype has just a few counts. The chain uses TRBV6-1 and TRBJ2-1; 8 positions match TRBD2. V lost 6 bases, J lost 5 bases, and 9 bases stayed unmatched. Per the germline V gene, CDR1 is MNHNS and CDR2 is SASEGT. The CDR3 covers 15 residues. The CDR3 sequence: CASRIAGWGNNEQFF. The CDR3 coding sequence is TGTGCCAGCAGGATAGCGGGATGGGGGAACAATGAGCAGTTCTTC.

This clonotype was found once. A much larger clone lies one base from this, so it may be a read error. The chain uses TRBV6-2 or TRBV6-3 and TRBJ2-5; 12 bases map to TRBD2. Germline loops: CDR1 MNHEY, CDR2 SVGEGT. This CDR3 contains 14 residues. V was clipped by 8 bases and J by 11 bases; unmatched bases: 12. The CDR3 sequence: CASLVLAGGNEQYF. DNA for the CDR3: TGTGCCAGCCTTGTCCTAGCGGGAGGGAATGAGCAGTACTTC.

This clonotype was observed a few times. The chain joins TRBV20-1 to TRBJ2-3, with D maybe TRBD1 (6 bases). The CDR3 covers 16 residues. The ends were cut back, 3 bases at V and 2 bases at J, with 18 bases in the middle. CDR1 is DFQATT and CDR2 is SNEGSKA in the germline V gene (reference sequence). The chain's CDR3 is CSASILQGKNTDTQYF. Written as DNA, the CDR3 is TGCAGTGCTAGCATCCTACAGGGAAAGAACACAGATACGCAGTATTTT.

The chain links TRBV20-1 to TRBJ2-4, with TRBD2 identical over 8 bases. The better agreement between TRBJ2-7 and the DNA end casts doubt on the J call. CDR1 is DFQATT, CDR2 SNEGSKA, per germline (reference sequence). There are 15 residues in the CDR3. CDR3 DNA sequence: TGCAGTGCCCGTGCACCCGGGAGGGGAGGCGTCGAGCAGTACTTC. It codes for CSARAPGRGGVEQYF.

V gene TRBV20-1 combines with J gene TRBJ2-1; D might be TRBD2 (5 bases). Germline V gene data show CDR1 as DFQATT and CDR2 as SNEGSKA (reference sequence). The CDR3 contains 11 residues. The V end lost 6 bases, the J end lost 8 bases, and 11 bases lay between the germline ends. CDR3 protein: CSATLLDEQFF. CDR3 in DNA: TGCAGTGCCACCCTACTAGATGAGCAGTTCTTC.

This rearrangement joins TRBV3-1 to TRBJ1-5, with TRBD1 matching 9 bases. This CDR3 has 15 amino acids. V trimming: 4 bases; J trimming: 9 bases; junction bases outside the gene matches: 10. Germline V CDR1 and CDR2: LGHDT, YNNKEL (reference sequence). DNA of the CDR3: TGTGCCAGCAGCCCGTCCGGGACAGGGAGGCTGCCCCAGCATTTT. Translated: CASSPSGTGRLPQHF.

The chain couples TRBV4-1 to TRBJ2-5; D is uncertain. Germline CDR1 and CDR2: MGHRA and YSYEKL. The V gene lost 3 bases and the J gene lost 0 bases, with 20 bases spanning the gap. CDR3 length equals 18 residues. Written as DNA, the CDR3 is TGCGCCAGCAGCCAGGGAATCGGGTCAGACTGGTACCAAGAGACCCAGTACTTC. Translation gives CASSQGIGSDWYQETQYF.

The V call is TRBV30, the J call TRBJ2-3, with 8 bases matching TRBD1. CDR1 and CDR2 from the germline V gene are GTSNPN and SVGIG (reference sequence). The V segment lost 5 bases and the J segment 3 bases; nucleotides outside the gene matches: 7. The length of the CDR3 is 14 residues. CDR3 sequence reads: CAWRGDRGTDTQYF. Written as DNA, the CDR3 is TGTGCCTGGCGGGGTGACAGGGGTACAGATACGCAGTATTTT.

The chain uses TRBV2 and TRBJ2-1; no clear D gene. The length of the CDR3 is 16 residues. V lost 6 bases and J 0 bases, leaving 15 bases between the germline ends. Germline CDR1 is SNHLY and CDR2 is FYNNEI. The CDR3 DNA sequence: TGTGCCAGCAGGACCGGTGGGGTCAGCTCCTACAATGAGCAGTTCTTC. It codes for CASRTGGVSSYNEQFF.

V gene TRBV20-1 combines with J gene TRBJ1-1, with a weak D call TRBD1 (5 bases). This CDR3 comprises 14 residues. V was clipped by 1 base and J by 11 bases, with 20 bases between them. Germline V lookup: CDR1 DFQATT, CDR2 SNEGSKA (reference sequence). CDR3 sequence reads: CSARVGPRAFDAFF. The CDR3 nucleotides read TGCAGTGCTAGAGTAGGACCCAGGGCATTTGACGCTTTCTTT.

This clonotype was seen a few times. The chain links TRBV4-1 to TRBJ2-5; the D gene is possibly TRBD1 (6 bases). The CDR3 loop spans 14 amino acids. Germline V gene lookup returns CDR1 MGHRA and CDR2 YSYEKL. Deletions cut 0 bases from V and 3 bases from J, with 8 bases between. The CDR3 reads CASSQEHREETQYF. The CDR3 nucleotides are TGCGCCAGCAGCCAAGAGCACAGGGAAGAGACCCAGTACTTC.

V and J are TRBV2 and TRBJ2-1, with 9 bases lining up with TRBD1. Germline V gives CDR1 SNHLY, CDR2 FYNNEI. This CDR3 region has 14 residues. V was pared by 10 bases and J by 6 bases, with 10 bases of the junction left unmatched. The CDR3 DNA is TGTGCCACTAACTCCGGGACAGGGTCCAATGAGCAGTTCTTC. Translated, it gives CATNSGTGSNEQFF.

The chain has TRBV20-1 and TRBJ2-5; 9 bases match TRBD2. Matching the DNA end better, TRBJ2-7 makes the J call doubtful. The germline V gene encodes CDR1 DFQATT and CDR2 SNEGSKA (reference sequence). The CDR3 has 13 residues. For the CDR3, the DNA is TGCAGTGCTCATAGCGGGAGTGGATACGAGCAGTACTTC. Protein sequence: CSAHSGSGYEQYF.

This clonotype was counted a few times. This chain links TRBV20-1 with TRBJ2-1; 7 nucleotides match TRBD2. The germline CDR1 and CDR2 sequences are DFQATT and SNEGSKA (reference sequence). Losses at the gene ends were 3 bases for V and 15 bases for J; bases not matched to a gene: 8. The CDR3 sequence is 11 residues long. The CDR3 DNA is TGCAGTGCTAGGTCCGGGACTATGGCGTTCTTC. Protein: CSARSGTMAFF.

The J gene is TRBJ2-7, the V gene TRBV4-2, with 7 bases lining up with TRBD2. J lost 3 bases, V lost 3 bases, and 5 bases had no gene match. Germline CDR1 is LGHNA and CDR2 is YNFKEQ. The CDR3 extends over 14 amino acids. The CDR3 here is CASSQGGKGYEQYF. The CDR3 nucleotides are TGTGCCAGCAGCCAGGGGGGGAAGGGCTACGAGCAGTACTTC.

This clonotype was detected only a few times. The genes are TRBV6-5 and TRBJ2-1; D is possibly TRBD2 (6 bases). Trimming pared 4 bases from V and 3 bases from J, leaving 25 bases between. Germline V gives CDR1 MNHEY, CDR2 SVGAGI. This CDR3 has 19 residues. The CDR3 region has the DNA TGTGCCAGCAGTTCCGTGGGGGTAGCGGAGGCCCGCAGCTACAATGAGCAGTTCTTC. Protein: CASSSVGVAEARSYNEQFF.

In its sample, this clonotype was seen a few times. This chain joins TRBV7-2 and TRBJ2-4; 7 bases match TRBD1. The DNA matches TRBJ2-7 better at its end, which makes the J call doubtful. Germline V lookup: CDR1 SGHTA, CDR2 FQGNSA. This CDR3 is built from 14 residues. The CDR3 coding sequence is TGTGCCAGCAGCCATAGCCCGACAGGGACCGAGCAGTACTTC. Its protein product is CASSHSPTGTEQYF.

The CDR3 DNA reads as TGCAGCGTTGACACTGGGAGCCCCCGGGACTCAAAAAGCTCCTACAATGAGCAGTTCTTC. Translating it yields CSVDTGSPRDSKSSYNEQFF. The genes are TRBV29-1 and TRBJ2-1, with D possibly being TRBD2 (6 bases). CDR3 length equals 20 residues. Germline CDR1 is SQVTM and CDR2 is ANQGSEA. The V end lost 3 bases, the J end lost 0 bases, and 27 bases lay between the germline ends.

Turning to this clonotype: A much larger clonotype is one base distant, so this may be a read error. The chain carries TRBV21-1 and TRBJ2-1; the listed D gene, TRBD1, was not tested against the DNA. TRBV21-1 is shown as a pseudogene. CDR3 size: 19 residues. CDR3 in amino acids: CVFQPRGTGGRGAYNEQFF. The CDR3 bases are TGTGTCTTTCAACCCCGCGGGACAGGGGGCAGAGGGGCCTACAATGAGCAGTTCTTC.

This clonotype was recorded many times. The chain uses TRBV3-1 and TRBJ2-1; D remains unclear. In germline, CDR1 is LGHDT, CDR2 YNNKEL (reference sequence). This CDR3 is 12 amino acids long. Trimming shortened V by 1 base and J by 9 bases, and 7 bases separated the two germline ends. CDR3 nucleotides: TGTGCCAGCAGCCAAGGAACCGCTGAGCAGTTCTTC. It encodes CASSQGTAEQFF.

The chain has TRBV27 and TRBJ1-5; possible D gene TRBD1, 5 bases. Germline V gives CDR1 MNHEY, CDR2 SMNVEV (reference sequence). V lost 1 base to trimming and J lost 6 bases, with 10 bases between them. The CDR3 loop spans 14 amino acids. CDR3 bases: TGTGCCAGCAGTTTATGGGGGGAGGCTCAGCCCCAGCATTTT. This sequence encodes CASSLWGEAQPQHF.

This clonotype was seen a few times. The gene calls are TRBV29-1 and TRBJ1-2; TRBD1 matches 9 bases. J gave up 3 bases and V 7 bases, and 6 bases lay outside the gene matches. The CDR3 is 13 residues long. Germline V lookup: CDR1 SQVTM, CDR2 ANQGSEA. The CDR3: CSARTGDYYGYTF. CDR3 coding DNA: TGCAGCGCTCGGACAGGGGACTACTATGGCTACACCTTC.

The CDR3 here is CASSLEGANFNSPLHF. The CDR3 DNA sequence: TGTGCCAGCAGTTTGGAGGGGGCAAACTTTAATTCACCCCTCCACTTT. V is TRBV27 and J is TRBJ1-6; TRBD1 matches at 7 bases. V dropped 3 bases and J dropped 6; count of bases not matched to a gene: 8. Germline CDR1 and CDR2: MNHEY and SMNVEV (reference sequence). The CDR3 runs 16 residues.

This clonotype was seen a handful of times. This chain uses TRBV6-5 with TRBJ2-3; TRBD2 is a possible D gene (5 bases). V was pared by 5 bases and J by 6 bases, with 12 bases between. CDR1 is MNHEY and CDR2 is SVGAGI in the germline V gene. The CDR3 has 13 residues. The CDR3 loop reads CASSPGLMDTQYF. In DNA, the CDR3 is TGTGCCAGCAGTCCAGGACTCATGGATACGCAGTATTTT.

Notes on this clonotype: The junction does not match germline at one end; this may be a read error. Written as DNA, the CDR3 is TGTGCCAGCAGTTTAGTCGGGACTAGCGGGAGAAGGGGGATTGGAGATATGCAGTATTTT. Protein product: CASSLVGTSGRRGIGDMQYF. The J gene is TRBJ2-3, the V gene TRBV12-3 or TRBV12-4, with 14 bases identical to TRBD2. CDR3 length: 20 residues.